This is a list of T cell receptor beta chains from one sample in a study of response to subunit inactivated influenza vaccine. A single record per CDR3 protein comes from TCRdb applying MiXCR to the RT-PCR reads. The data contain roughly 780,000 distinct CDR3 sequences, under 20% of them singletons. This specimen consisted of PBMCs from blood, obtained 4 to 6 days after vaccination. The receptors shown here come from a man aged 50 to 60 who received an inactivated influenza vaccine. Each CDR3 is given with its conserved first and last residue. Each record gives: clone size, J gene, CDR3 length, V gene, D gene, CDR3 protein, CDR3 DNA. The D gene is left open where the match is weak. Clone size appears in some rows only: once, few, many, or a class for an expanded clone.

clone_size: .; j_call: TRBJ2-1; cdr3_length: 15; v_call: TRBV12-3/TRBV12-4; d_call: TRBD2; cdr3_aa: CASSATSGGFGEQFF; cdr3_nt: TGTGCCAGCAGTGCCACTAGCGGGGGGTTCGGGGAGCAGTTCTTC
clone_size: few; j_call: TRBJ2-7; cdr3_length: 15; v_call: TRBV5-8; d_call: TRBD2; cdr3_aa: CASSADSGRSYEQYF; cdr3_nt: TGTGCCAGCAGCGCAGATAGCGGGAGGTCGTACGAGCAGTACTTC
clone_size: .; j_call: TRBJ1-4; cdr3_length: 16; v_call: TRBV14; d_call: TRBD1; cdr3_aa: CASSQDGRGPTEKLFF; cdr3_nt: TGTGCCAGCAGCCAAGATGGCAGGGGGCCGACTGAAAAACTGTTTTTT
clone_size: .; j_call: TRBJ2-5; cdr3_length: 14; v_call: TRBV5-1; d_call: .; cdr3_aa: CASSTRLGGETQYF; cdr3_nt: TGCGCCAGCAGCACACGACTAGGGGGAGAGACCCAGTACTTC
clone_size: .; j_call: TRBJ2-7; cdr3_length: 15; v_call: TRBV10-3; d_call: .; cdr3_aa: CATIPGDMGSYEQYF; cdr3_nt: TGTGCCACCATCCCCGGAGACATGGGCTCCTACGAGCAGTACTTC
clone_size: .; j_call: TRBJ2-3; cdr3_length: 15; v_call: TRBV5-6; d_call: .; cdr3_aa: CASSLVGIGTDTQYF; cdr3_nt: TGTGCCAGCAGCTTGGTTGGGATCGGCACAGATACGCAGTATTTT
clone_size: .; j_call: TRBJ1-1; cdr3_length: 15; v_call: TRBV5-6; d_call: .; cdr3_aa: CASSGPGSGGTEAFF; cdr3_nt: TGTGCCAGCAGCGGTCCGGGCTCCGGGGGAACTGAAGCTTTCTTT
clone_size: .; j_call: TRBJ2-1; cdr3_length: 14; v_call: TRBV2; d_call: .; cdr3_aa: CASNPSGQGDEQFF; cdr3_nt: TGTGCCAGCAACCCGTCGGGACAAGGTGATGAGCAGTTCTTC
clone_size: .; j_call: TRBJ2-3; cdr3_length: 15; v_call: TRBV20-1; d_call: .; cdr3_aa: CSARRAGAITDTQYF; cdr3_nt: TGCAGTGCTCGGCGGGCCGGGGCAATAACAGATACGCAGTATTTT
clone_size: .; j_call: TRBJ2-7; cdr3_length: 15; v_call: TRBV13; d_call: .; cdr3_aa: CASSSPGGHGYEQYF; cdr3_nt: TGTGCCAGCAGCTCACCAGGGGGGCACGGCTACGAGCAGTACTTC
clone_size: few; j_call: TRBJ1-5; cdr3_length: 14; v_call: TRBV5-1; d_call: TRBD1; cdr3_aa: CASSLNRGDQPQHF; cdr3_nt: TGCGCCAGCAGCCTGAACAGGGGAGATCAGCCCCAGCATTTT
clone_size: few; j_call: TRBJ1-2; cdr3_length: 13; v_call: TRBV12-3/TRBV12-4; d_call: .; cdr3_aa: CASSRTGFYGYTF; cdr3_nt: TGTGCCAGCAGCCGTACAGGGTTCTATGGCTACACCTTC
clone_size: few; j_call: TRBJ1-5; cdr3_length: 17; v_call: TRBV28; d_call: TRBD1; cdr3_aa: CASRWDRGDTEDQPQHF; cdr3_nt: TGTGCCAGCAGATGGGACAGGGGTGATACAGAGGATCAGCCCCAGCATTTT